These 20 T cell receptor beta chains came from one sample sequenced in a study of human T cells and chemical hapten exposure. TCRdb passed the RACE reads through MiXCR, listing each CDR3 protein once. This sample has about 140,000 distinct CDR3 sequences, with 12% found just once. The time point here: patch test 2, 6 weeks after DPC sensitization. Treatment noted: therapeutic diphenylcyclopropenone sensitization with weekly scalp DPC. The sequencing here drew on whole blood, taken in connection with sensitization to the hapten diphenylcyclopropenone (DPC). The receptor set was obtained from a woman aged 50 to 65 with alopecia areata. Some clones in this sample may be carry-over from other donors' samples.

This chain uses TRBV6-6 with TRBJ2-1; 11 bases are shared with TRBD2. The V gene's germline CDR1 is MNHNY and CDR2 SVGAGI (reference sequence). V gave up 5 bases and J gave up 7 bases; unmatched junction bases: 10. There are 16 residues in the CDR3. Written as DNA, the CDR3 is TGTGCCAGCAGTCCGGCGACTAGCGGGATCGCGAATGAGCAGTTCTTC. Its protein product is CASSPATSGIANEQFF.

This clonotype was picked up many times. The V gene is TRBV24-1, the J gene TRBJ2-1, with D possibly TRBD2 on 5 matching bases. Trimming stripped 0 bases from V and 3 bases from J, with 14 bases between. CDR1 and CDR2 (germline): KGHDR, SFDVKD. The CDR3 runs to 17 residues. The CDR3 DNA sequence: TGTGCCACCAGTGATTTGAAGAGCGGAACAGACTACAATGAGCAGTTCTTC. Translating it yields CATSDLKSGTDYNEQFF.

This chain joins TRBV20-1 and TRBJ2-7; 10 bases fit TRBD2. This CDR3 spans 14 amino acids. Germline assignment: CDR1 DFQATT and CDR2 SNEGSKA (reference sequence). Germline trimming cut 5 bases from V and 1 base from J; bases unmatched to any gene: 5. This CDR3 is CSAHLAGGSYEQYF. The CDR3, as DNA: TGCAGTGCTCATTTAGCGGGAGGTTCCTACGAGCAGTACTTC.

The rearrangement links TRBV7-6 to TRBJ2-3, with TRBD1 matching over 8 bases. This CDR3 has 15 residues. Trimming removed 5 bases from V and 2 bases from J; junction bases left unmatched: 6. Per the germline V gene, CDR1 is SGHVS and CDR2 is FNYEAQ. CDR3 DNA sequence: TGTGCCAGCAGCGCAACGGACAGGGACACAGATACGCAGTATTTT. It yields the protein CASSATDRDTDTQYF.

This clonotype was detected a few times. The V gene is TRBV7-6, the J gene TRBJ2-3; perhaps TRBD2 as D (5 bases). The CDR3 length is 15 residues. The V and J ends lost 2 bases and 4 bases respectively, with 13 bases between them. Germline loops: CDR1 SGHVS, CDR2 FNYEAQ. The CDR3 DNA follows: TGTGCCAGCAGCTTAAGGCGGGCCGAGGCAGATACGCAGTATTTT. It codes for CASSLRRAEADTQYF.

This clonotype has a count of ten or more. The chain employs TRBV11-2 and TRBJ2-1; TRBD2 matches at 7 bases. Germline V gives CDR1 SGHAT, CDR2 FQNNGV. The CDR3 covers 15 residues. V lost 2 bases to trimming and J lost 2 bases; unmatched junction nucleotides: 3. The CDR3 sequence is CASSLSSGTYNEQFF. The CDR3 region has the DNA TGTGCCAGCAGCTTATCTAGCGGTACCTACAATGAGCAGTTCTTC.

This chain connects TRBV29-1 to TRBJ1-1; D uncertain. This CDR3 has 10 amino acids. Germline-derived CDR1 and CDR2 are SQVTM and ANQGSEA. V gave up 7 bases and J gave up 8 bases, with 11 bases separating them. This CDR3 is CSAGGLEAFF. In nucleotides, the CDR3 is TGCAGCGCTGGCGGATTGGAAGCTTTCTTT.

V and J are TRBV11-2 and TRBJ2-3, with D tentatively TRBD1 (6 bases). Deletions cut 8 bases from V and 2 bases from J, with 14 bases between. This CDR3 is built from 14 residues. Looked up from germline, CDR1 is SGHAT and CDR2 is FQNNGV. This chain's CDR3 is CASELTGPTDTQYF. In nucleotides, the CDR3 is TGTGCCAGCGAATTAACAGGGCCCACAGATACGCAGTATTTT. Drawing the rest from reference TRBV11-2 and TRBJ2-3, the complete variable domain is EAGVAQSPRYKIIEKRQSVAFWCNPISGHATLYWYQQILGQGPKLLIQFQNNGVVDDSQLPKDRFSAERLKGVDSTLKIQPAKLEDSAVYLCASELTGPTDTQYFGPGTRLTVL.

The V and J genes are TRBV19 and TRBJ2-3; 11 nucleotides align to TRBD1. J lost 5 bases, V lost 8 bases, and 9 bases had no gene match. There are 15 residues in the CDR3. Germline CDR1 and CDR2: LNHDA and SQIVND (reference sequence). CDR3 coding DNA: TGTGCCAGTGGGATTGCCGGGACAGGGGGAGATACGCAGTATTTT. Translating it yields CASGIAGTGGDTQYF. The variable domain in full, completed from reference TRBV19 and TRBJ2-3, reads DGGITQSPKYLFRKEGQNVTLSCEQNLNHDAMYWYRQDPGQGLRLIYYSQIVNDFQKGDIAEGYSVSREKKESFPLTVTSAQKNPTAFYLCASGIAGTGGDTQYFGPGTRLTVL.

This clonotype was seen many times. The chain carries TRBV7-2 and TRBJ2-3; perhaps TRBD2 as D (6 bases). Germline V gene lookup returns CDR1 SGHTA and CDR2 FQGNSA. V was clipped by 8 bases and J by 3 bases, with 15 bases between them. The CDR3 has 14 residues. In nucleotides, the CDR3 is TGTGCCAGCCGAGGTCGGGGGAGAACAGATACGCAGTATTTT. Translation gives CASRGRGRTDTQYF.

V is TRBV6-5 and J is TRBJ2-2; D could derive from TRBD1 or TRBD2 (6 bases each). This CDR3 spans 17 amino acids. Germline lookup yields CDR1 MNHEY and CDR2 SVGAGI. The V and J ends lost 7 bases and 0 bases respectively, with 18 bases between them. CDR3 in amino acids: CASTKGGHRANTGELFF. In DNA, the CDR3 is TGTGCCAGCACCAAAGGGGGGCACAGGGCGAACACCGGGGAGCTGTTTTTT.

This clonotype came up many times. V is TRBV20-1 and J is TRBJ2-5, with D possibly TRBD1 on 5 matching bases. Looked up from germline, CDR1 is DFQATT and CDR2 is SNEGSKA (reference sequence). Trimming shortened V by 3 bases and J by 1 base, and 12 bases separated the two germline ends. The CDR3 length is 14 residues. The CDR3 sequence: CSASRTISQETQYF. CDR3 DNA sequence: TGCAGTGCTAGTCGGACAATAAGCCAAGAGACCCAGTACTTC.

V usage is TRBV6-2 or TRBV6-3 and J usage is TRBJ2-1; 8 nucleotides agree with TRBD2. V lost 7 bases to trimming and J lost 7 bases; unmatched junction nucleotides: 18. Germline V gene sequence: CDR1 MNHEY, CDR2 SVGEGT. CDR3 length equals 17 residues. The CDR3 is CASNLGAGEWGRNEQFF. DNA of the CDR3: TGTGCCAGCAATCTAGGAGCGGGAGAGTGGGGTAGGAATGAGCAGTTCTTC.

The rearrangement joins TRBV27 to TRBJ2-7, with TRBD1 as a possible D gene (6 bases). Trimming stripped 6 bases from V and 2 bases from J, with 17 bases between. Germline V lookup: CDR1 MNHEY, CDR2 SMNVEV (reference sequence). The CDR3 has 15 residues. The CDR3 reads CASSQRGSLAYEQYF. For the CDR3, the DNA is TGTGCCAGCAGCCAGAGGGGGAGTCTCGCCTACGAGCAGTACTTC.

This clonotype occurred a few times. CDR3 bases: TGTGCCAGCAGCGTAGCGGCATACCAAGAGACCCAGTACTTC. It codes for CASSVAAYQETQYF. The V and J genes are TRBV9 and TRBJ2-5; D call uncertain. V was trimmed by 0 bases and J by 0 bases, leaving 6 bases between them. Germline V gene lookup returns CDR1 SGDLS and CDR2 YYNGEE. This CDR3 spans 14 amino acids.

This clonotype occurred a few times. The V call is TRBV25-1, the J call TRBJ1-3; 7 bases align to TRBD1. Looked up from germline, CDR1 is MGHDK and CDR2 is SYGVNS. The CDR3 is 13 amino acids. The junction had 4 bases not matched to a gene; V was cut back by 6 bases and J by 5 bases. The CDR3 sequence is CASRGQTRNTIYF. The CDR3 nucleotides are TGTGCCAGCAGGGGACAGACTCGAAACACCATATATTTT.

This clonotype was observed a few times. This chain connects TRBV29-1 to TRBJ1-1, with TRBD1 matching over 7 bases. CDR1 SQVTM and CDR2 ANQGSEA come from the germline V gene. CDR3 size: 15 residues. Losses at the gene ends were 3 bases for V and 0 bases for J; bases not matched to a gene: 7. CDR3 in amino acids: CSVDWGQLMNTEAFF. In DNA, the CDR3 is TGCAGCGTTGACTGGGGACAGCTAATGAACACTGAAGCTTTCTTT.

This clonotype turned up a few times. This chain joins TRBV18 and TRBJ2-3, with a weak D call TRBD2 (5 bases). Germline CDR1 KGHSH, CDR2 LQKENI. The CDR3 extends over 14 amino acids. V was pared by 1 base and J by 4 bases, with 9 bases between. Written as DNA, the CDR3 is TGTGCCAGCTCACCACGGGAGACGGCAGATACGCAGTATTTT. Residues: CASSPRETADTQYF.

This clonotype turned up a few times. This chain connects TRBV6-2 or TRBV6-3 to TRBJ2-1; a weak D match, TRBD2 (6 bases). V was shortened by 3 bases and J by 8 bases, with 14 bases between the two germline ends. The germline V gene has CDR1 MNHEY and CDR2 SVGEGT. The CDR3 covers 14 residues. CDR3 amino acids: CASSYKASVHEQFF. For the CDR3, the DNA is TGTGCCAGCAGTTATAAGGCTAGCGTCCATGAGCAGTTCTTC.

The chain couples TRBV6-2 or TRBV6-3 to TRBJ2-3; D call uncertain. This CDR3 has 13 amino acids. The germline CDR1 and CDR2 sequences are MNHEY and SVGEGT. Trimming cost V 6 bases and J 14 bases, with 21 bases left between them. The CDR3 here is CASSQTRTNRRYF. In nucleotides, the CDR3 is TGTGCCAGCAGCCAGACCCGGACGAACCGAAGGTATTTT.